The next 14 T cell receptor beta chains were all read from a single sample in a study of blood T cell repertoires in COVID-19. The method was immunoSEQ multiplex PCR; TCRdb's version includes in-frame clones alone and lacks a portion of them. The sample yields about 300,000 clones, approximately 90% seen once. Source material: peripheral blood. The source is a woman in her thirties with COVID-19, enrolled during active disease.

This clone was counted only a few times. V and J are TRBV6-1 and TRBJ2-1; the D gene is possibly TRBD2 (6 bases). CDR1 MNHNS and CDR2 SASEGT come from the germline V gene. The V and J ends lost 4 bases and 6 bases respectively, with 19 bases between them. The CDR3 spans 16 residues. The CDR3 DNA is TGTGCCAGCAGTGTAACCGACTCCCGGGGGTTCAATGAGCAGTTCTTC. Protein sequence: CASSVTDSRGFNEQFF.

The chain has TRBV6-6 and TRBJ1-3; D possibly corresponds to TRBD1 (5 bases). CDR1 and CDR2 from the germline V gene are MNHNY and SVGAGI (reference sequence). This CDR3 has 15 amino acids. The V gene lost 6 bases and the J gene lost 4 bases, with 16 bases spanning the gap. CDR3 amino acids: CASSLGLTLGNTIYF. The CDR3 DNA reads TGTGCCAGCAGCTTGGGACTTACTCTCGGAAACACCATATATTTT.

This clone was recorded only once. The J gene is TRBJ2-2, the V gene TRBV4-1, with D maybe TRBD2 (7 bases). The CDR3 extends over 17 amino acids. The germline V and J ends were trimmed by 0 bases and 4 bases, with 15 bases remaining between them. Germline CDR1 reads MGHRA; CDR2 reads YSYEKL. The CDR3 loop is CASSQDGAGAFTGELFF. CDR3 nucleotides: TGCGCCAGCAGCCAAGACGGGGCGGGGGCCTTCACCGGGGAGCTGTTTTTT.

The chain carries TRBV5-8 and TRBJ2-5, with D perhaps TRBD2 (5 bases). The CDR3 length is 15 residues. The germline V gene has CDR1 SGHTS and CDR2 YDEGEE. With 4 bases removed from V and 2 bases from J, the gap between germline ends came to 15 bases. The CDR3 here is CASSRVAGVQETQYF. The CDR3, as DNA: TGTGCCAGCAGCCGGGTAGCCGGGGTTCAAGAGACCCAGTACTTC.

This clone was seen just once. The V call is TRBV4-1, the J call TRBJ2-7; 9 nucleotides match TRBD2. The CDR3 has 17 residues. The germline gives CDR1 MGHRA, CDR2 YSYEKL. V lost 3 bases to trimming and J lost 7 bases; unmatched junction nucleotides: 16. The CDR3 region is CASSHPPGTSLVKEQYF. CDR3 sequence (DNA): TGCGCCAGCAGCCACCCGCCGGGGACTAGCCTTGTGAAAGAGCAGTACTTC.

The gene calls are TRBV7-8 and TRBJ1-5; tentatively, D is TRBD1 (6 bases). Germline CDR1 is SGHVS and CDR2 is FQNEAQ. This CDR3 is built from 15 residues. V was clipped by 5 bases and J by 7 bases, with 18 bases between them. The DNA for the CDR3 is TGTGCCAGCAGCGCCCGCAGGGGTCTCGGCCAGCCCCAGCATTTT. Amino acid sequence: CASSARRGLGQPQHF.

V and J are TRBV7-9 and TRBJ2-7, with TRBD1 matching over 7 bases. The CDR3 consists of 17 residues. Germline V gene sequence: CDR1 SEHNR, CDR2 FQNEAQ (reference sequence). With 2 bases clipped from V and 3 bases from J, the junction kept 13 bases outside the gene matches. In DNA form, the CDR3 reads TGTGCCAGCAGCTTATTTAGAGTAGGGGGCGATTACTACGAGCAGTACTTC. This sequence encodes CASSLFRVGGDYYEQYF.

The gene calls are TRBV27 and TRBJ2-5; 12 bases are shared with TRBD2. Germline assignment: CDR1 MNHEY and CDR2 SMNVEV (reference sequence). With 8 bases clipped from V and 5 bases from J, the junction kept 15 bases outside the gene matches. This CDR3 is 17 amino acids long. CDR3 nucleotide sequence: TGTGCCAGCTCGAATCCCTCTAGCGGGGGGGCGTCGGAGACCCAGTACTTC. As protein: CASSNPSSGGASETQYF.

J is TRBJ1-6 and V is TRBV7-9; 9 bases line up with TRBD1. With 2 bases clipped from V and 10 bases from J, the junction kept 15 bases outside the gene matches. Germline CDR1 SEHNR, CDR2 FQNEAQ (reference sequence). The CDR3 runs 18 residues. CDR3 in amino acids: CASSLSNNLTGGQSPLHF. The CDR3, as DNA: TGTGCCAGCAGCTTATCCAATAACTTAACAGGGGGCCAATCACCCCTCCACTTT. The full variable domain, completed using reference TRBV7-9 and TRBJ1-6, is DTGVSQNPRHKITKRGQNVTFRCDPISEHNRLYWYRQTLGQGPEFLTYFQNEAQLEKSRLLSDRFSAERPKGSFSTLEIQRTEQGDSAMYLCASSLSNNLTGGQSPLHFGNGTRLTVT.

This sequence joins TRBV24-1 and TRBJ2-7; 7 bases align to TRBD2. This CDR3 spans 13 amino acids. The junction had 1 base not matched to a gene; V was cut back by 3 bases and J by 3 bases. Germline V CDR1 and CDR2: KGHDR, SFDVKD. Here the CDR3 reads CATSDGLGYEQYF. For the CDR3, the DNA is TGTGCCACCAGTGATGGACTAGGCTACGAGCAGTACTTC.

V and J are TRBV18 and TRBJ1-2, with unresolved D. The germline V gene has CDR1 KGHSH and CDR2 LQKENI. The CDR3 spans 14 residues. V was clipped by 2 bases and J by 8 bases, with 15 bases between them. The CDR3 sequence: CASSPEALPWGYTF. The DNA for the CDR3 is TGTGCCAGCTCACCAGAGGCACTCCCATGGGGCTACACCTTC.

The chain recombines TRBV7-2 with TRBJ1-6; D is undetermined. Germline V lookup: CDR1 SGHTA, CDR2 FQGNSA. Trimming pared 1 base from V and 6 bases from J, leaving 10 bases between. The CDR3 loop spans 15 amino acids. Here the CDR3 DNA reads TGTGCCAGCAGCTTAGGGGCTGGGAGTAATTCACCCCTCCACTTT. This translates into CASSLGAGSNSPLHF.

The rearrangement joins TRBV9 to TRBJ1-6, with D hard to call. The CDR3 is made up of 15 amino acids. V was clipped by 0 bases and J by 2 bases, with 6 bases between them. Germline lookup yields CDR1 SGDLS and CDR2 YYNGEE. The CDR3 bases are TGTGCCAGCAGCGTAGACGGAGCCTATAATTCACCCCTCCACTTT. Amino acids: CASSVDGAYNSPLHF.

The gene calls are TRBV5-1 and TRBJ2-1; TRBD2 matches 10 bases. This CDR3 contains 14 residues. Germline-derived CDR1 and CDR2 are SGHRS and YFSETQ. V trimming: 4 bases; J trimming: 3 bases; junction bases outside the gene matches: 1. The CDR3 protein is CASSPSGGYNEQFF. CDR3 DNA sequence: TGCGCCAGCAGCCCTAGCGGGGGCTACAATGAGCAGTTCTTC.